This note documents a single TCR beta chain sequence. The sample originates from a study of blood T cell repertoires in COVID-19. From germline, CDR1 is MNHEY and CDR2 SVGAGI. CDR3 length: 13 residues. The V segment lost 7 bases and the J segment 5 bases; nucleotides outside the gene matches: 5. Sequencing used immunoSEQ multiplex PCR; TCRdb keeps in-frame clones, though not all of them. Among 200,000 to 250,000 clones listed, approximately 84% were seen once. J is TRBJ1-5 and V is TRBV6-5; 7 positions agree with TRBD1. Material: peripheral blood. The receptor comes from a man aged 45-65 years who had recovered from COVID-19. The chain's CDR3 is CASTGTADQPQHF. As DNA, the CDR3 is TGTGCCAGCACAGGGACAGCCGATCAGCCCCAGCATTTT.